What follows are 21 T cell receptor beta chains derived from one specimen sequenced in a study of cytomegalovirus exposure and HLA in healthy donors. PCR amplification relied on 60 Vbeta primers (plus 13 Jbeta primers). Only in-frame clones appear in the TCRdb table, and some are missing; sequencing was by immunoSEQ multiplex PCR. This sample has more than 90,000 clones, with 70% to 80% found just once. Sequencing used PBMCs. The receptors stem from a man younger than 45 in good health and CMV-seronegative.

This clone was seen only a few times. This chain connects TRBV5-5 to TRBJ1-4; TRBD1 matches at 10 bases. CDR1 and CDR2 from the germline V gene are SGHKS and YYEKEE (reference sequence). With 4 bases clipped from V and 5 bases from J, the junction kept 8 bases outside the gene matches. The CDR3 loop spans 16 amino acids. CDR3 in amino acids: CASSKSGTGENEKLFF. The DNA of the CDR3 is TGTGCCAGCAGCAAATCCGGGACAGGGGAAAATGAAAAACTGTTTTTT.

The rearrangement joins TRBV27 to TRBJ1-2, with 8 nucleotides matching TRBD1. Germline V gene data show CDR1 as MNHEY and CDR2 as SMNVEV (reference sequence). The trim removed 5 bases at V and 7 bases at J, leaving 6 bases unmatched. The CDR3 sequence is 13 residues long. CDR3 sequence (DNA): TGTGCCAGCAGTGTAACAGGGGGGATTGGCTACACCTTC. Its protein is CASSVTGGIGYTF.

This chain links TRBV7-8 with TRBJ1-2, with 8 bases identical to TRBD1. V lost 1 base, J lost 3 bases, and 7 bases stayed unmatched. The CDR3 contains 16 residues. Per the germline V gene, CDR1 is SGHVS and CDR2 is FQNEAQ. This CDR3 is CASSLVGPTGDYGYTF. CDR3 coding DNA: TGTGCCAGCAGCTTAGTGGGGCCGACAGGGGACTATGGCTACACCTTC.

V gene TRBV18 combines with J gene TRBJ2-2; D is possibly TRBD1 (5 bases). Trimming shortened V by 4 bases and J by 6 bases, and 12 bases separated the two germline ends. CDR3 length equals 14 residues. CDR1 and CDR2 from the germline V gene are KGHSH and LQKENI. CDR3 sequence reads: CASSLMTEAGELFF. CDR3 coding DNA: TGTGCCAGCTCACTAATGACAGAAGCCGGGGAGCTGTTTTTT. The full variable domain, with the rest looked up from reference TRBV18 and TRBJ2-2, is NAGVMQNPRHLVRRRGQEARLRCSPMKGHSHVYWYRQLPEEGLKFMVYLQKENIIDESGMPKERFSAEFPKEGPSILRIQQVVRGDSAAYFCASSLMTEAGELFFGEGSRLTVL.

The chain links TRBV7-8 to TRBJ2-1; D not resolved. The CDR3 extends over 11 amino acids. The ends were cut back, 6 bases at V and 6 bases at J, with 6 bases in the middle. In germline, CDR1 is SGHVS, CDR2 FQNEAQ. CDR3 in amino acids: CASSNFNEQFF. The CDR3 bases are TGTGCCAGCAGTAACTTCAATGAGCAGTTCTTC.

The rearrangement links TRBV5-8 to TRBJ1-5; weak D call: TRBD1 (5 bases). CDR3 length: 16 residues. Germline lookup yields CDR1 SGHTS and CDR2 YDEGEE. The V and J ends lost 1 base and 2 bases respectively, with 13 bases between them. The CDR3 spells CASSLLPGIGNQPQHF. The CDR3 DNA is TGTGCCAGCAGCTTGCTGCCAGGGATCGGCAATCAGCCCCAGCATTTT.

CDR3 amino acids: CASSRGIYNEQFF. In DNA, the CDR3 is TGTGCCAGCAGCAGAGGGATTTACAATGAGCAGTTCTTC. V and J are TRBV9 and TRBJ2-1; the D gene is possibly TRBD2 (5 bases). Trimming removed 4 bases at V and 4 bases at J, with 9 bases between. The CDR3 spans 13 residues. Germline lookup yields CDR1 SGDLS and CDR2 YYNGEE.

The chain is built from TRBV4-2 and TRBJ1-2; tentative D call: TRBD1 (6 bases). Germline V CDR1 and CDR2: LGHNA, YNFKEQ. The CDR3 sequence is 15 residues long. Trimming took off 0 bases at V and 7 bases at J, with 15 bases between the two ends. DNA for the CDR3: TGTGCCAGCAGCCAAGATACACGGGGGGCGCTTGGCTACACCTTC. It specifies CASSQDTRGALGYTF.

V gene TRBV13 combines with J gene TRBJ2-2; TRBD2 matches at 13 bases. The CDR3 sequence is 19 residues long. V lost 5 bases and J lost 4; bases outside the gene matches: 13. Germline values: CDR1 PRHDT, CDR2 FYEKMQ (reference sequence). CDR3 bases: TGTGCCAGCAGCATTCGTCGACTAGCGGGAGGACCCGGCACCGGGGAGCTGTTTTTT. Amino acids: CASSIRRLAGGPGTGELFF.

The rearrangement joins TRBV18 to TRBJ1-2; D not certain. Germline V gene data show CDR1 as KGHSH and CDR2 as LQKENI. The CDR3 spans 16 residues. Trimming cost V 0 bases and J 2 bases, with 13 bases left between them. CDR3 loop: CASSPPFMKTNYGYTF. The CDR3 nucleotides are TGTGCCAGCTCACCACCGTTTATGAAGACAAACTATGGCTACACCTTC.

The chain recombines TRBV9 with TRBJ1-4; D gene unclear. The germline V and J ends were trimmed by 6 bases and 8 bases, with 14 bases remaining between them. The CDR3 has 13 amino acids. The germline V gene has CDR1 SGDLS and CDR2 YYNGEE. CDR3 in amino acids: CASNTNAGEKLFF. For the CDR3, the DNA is TGTGCCAGCAACACCAATGCCGGGGAAAAACTGTTTTTT.

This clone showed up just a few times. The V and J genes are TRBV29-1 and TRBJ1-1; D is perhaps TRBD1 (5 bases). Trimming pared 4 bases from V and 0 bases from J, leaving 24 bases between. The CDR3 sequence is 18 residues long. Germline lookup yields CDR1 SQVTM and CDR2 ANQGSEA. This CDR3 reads CSVVRGLFGAGLNTEAFF. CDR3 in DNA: TGCAGCGTTGTGAGGGGACTTTTCGGGGCGGGGTTGAACACTGAAGCTTTCTTT.

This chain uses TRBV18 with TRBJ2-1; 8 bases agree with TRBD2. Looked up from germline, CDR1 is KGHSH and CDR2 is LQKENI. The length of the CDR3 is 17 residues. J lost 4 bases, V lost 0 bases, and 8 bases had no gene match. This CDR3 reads CASSPPLGSGGYNEQFF. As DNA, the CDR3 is TGTGCCAGCTCACCACCGCTCGGGAGCGGGGGTTACAATGAGCAGTTCTTC.

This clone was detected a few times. The CDR3 reads CASSTHRATEAFF. DNA for the CDR3: TGTGCCAGCAGCACTCACAGGGCCACTGAAGCTTTCTTT. The rearrangement links TRBV9 to TRBJ1-1; D is perhaps TRBD1 (6 bases). CDR3 size: 13 residues. Germline loops: CDR1 SGDLS, CDR2 YYNGEE. Trimming stripped 4 bases from V and 4 bases from J, with 11 bases between. Full variable domain (remainder filled in from reference TRBV9 and TRBJ1-1): DSGVTQTPKHLITATGQRVTLRCSPRSGDLSVYWYQQSLDQGLQFLIQYYNGEERAKGNILERFSAQQFPDLHSELNLSSLELGDSALYFCASSTHRATEAFFGQGTRLTVV.

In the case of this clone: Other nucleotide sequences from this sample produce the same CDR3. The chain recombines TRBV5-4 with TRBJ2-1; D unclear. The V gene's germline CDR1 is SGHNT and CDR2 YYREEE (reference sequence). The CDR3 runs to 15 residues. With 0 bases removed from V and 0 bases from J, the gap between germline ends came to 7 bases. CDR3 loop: CASSLGGGSYNEQFF. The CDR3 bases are TGTGCCAGCAGCTTGGGCGGTGGCTCCTACAATGAGCAGTTCTTC. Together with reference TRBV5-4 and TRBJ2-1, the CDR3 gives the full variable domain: ETGVTQSPTHLIKTRGQQVTLRCSSQSGHNTVSWYQQALGQGPQFIFQYYREEENGRGNFPPRFSGLQFPNYSSELNVNALELDDSALYLCASSLGGGSYNEQFFGPGTRLTVL.

CDR3: CASSLRQGNHGYTF. In DNA, the CDR3 is TGTGCCAGCAGTTTACGTCAGGGCAACCATGGCTACACCTTC. The chain joins TRBV27 to TRBJ1-2, with D perhaps TRBD1 (5 bases). The CDR3 contains 14 residues. CDR1 and CDR2 (germline): MNHEY, SMNVEV (reference sequence). V lost 2 bases to trimming and J lost 6 bases, with 13 bases between them.

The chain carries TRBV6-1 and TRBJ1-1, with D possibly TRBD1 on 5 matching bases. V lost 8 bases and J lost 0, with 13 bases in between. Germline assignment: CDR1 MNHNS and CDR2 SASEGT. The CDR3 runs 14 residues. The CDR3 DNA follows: TGTGCCAGCGGGGCCGGCGGACTGAACACTGAAGCTTTCTTT. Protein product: CASGAGGLNTEAFF.

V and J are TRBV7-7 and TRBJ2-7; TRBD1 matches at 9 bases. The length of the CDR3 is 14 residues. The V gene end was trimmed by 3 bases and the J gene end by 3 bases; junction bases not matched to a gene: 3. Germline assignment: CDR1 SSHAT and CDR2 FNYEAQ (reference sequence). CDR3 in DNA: TGTGCCAGCAGCTTCCGGGACAGGGACTACGAGCAGTACTTC. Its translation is CASSFRDRDYEQYF.

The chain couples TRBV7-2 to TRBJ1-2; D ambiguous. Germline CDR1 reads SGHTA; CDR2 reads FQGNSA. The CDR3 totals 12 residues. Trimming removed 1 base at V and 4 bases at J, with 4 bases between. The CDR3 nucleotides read TGTGCCAGCAGCTTAGACACCTATGGCTACACCTTC. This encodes CASSLDTYGYTF. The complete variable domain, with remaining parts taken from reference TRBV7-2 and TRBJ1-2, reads GAGVSQSPSNKVTEKGKDVELRCDPISGHTALYWYRQSLGQGLEFLIYFQGNSAPDKSGLPSDRFSAERTGGSVSTLTIQRTQQEDSAVYLCASSLDTYGYTFGSGTRLTVV.

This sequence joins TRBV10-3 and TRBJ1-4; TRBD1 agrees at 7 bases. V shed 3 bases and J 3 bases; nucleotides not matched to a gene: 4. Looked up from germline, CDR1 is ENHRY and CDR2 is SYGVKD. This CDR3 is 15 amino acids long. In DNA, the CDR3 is TGTGCCATCAGTGACGGACAGGCATCTAATGAAAAACTGTTTTTT. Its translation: CAISDGQASNEKLFF.

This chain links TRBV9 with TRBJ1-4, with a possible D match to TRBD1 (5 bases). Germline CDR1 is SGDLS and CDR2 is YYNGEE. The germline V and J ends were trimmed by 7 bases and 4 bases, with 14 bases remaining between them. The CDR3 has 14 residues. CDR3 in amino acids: CASGGAGSNEKLFF. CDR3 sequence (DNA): TGTGCCAGCGGAGGGGCCGGTAGTAATGAAAAACTGTTTTTT.